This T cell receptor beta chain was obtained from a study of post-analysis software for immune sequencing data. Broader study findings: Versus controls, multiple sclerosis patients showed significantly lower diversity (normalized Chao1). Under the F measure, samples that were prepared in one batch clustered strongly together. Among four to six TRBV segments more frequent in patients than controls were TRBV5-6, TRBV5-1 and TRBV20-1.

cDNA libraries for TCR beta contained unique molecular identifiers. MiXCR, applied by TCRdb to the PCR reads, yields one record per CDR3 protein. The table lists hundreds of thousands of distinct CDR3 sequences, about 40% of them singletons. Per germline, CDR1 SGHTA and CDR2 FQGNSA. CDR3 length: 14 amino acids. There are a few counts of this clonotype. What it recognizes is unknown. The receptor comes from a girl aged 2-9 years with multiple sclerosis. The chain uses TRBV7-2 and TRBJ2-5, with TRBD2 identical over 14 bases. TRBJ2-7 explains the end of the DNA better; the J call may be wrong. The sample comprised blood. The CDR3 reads CASEGTSGRFEQYF. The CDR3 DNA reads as TGTGCCAGCGAAGGGACTAGCGGGAGATTCGAGCAGTACTTC.